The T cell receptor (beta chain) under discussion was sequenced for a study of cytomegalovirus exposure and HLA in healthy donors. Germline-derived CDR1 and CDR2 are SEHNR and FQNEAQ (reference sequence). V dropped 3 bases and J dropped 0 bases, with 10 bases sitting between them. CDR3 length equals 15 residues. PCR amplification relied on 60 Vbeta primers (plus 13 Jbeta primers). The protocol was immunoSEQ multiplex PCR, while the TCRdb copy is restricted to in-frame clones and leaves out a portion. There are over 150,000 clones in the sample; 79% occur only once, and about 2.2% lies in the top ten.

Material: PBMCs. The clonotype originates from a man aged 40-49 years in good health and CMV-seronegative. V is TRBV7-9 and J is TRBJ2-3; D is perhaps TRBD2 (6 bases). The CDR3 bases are TGTGCCAGCAGCTTGAGCGGGTTTAGCACAGATACGCAGTATTTT. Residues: CASSLSGFSTDTQYF. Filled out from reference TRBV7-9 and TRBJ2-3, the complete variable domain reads DTGVSQNPRHKITKRGQNVTFRCDPISEHNRLYWYRQTLGQGPEFLTYFQNEAQLEKSRLLSDRFSAERPKGSFSTLEIQRTEQGDSAMYLCASSLSGFSTDTQYFGPGTRLTVL.